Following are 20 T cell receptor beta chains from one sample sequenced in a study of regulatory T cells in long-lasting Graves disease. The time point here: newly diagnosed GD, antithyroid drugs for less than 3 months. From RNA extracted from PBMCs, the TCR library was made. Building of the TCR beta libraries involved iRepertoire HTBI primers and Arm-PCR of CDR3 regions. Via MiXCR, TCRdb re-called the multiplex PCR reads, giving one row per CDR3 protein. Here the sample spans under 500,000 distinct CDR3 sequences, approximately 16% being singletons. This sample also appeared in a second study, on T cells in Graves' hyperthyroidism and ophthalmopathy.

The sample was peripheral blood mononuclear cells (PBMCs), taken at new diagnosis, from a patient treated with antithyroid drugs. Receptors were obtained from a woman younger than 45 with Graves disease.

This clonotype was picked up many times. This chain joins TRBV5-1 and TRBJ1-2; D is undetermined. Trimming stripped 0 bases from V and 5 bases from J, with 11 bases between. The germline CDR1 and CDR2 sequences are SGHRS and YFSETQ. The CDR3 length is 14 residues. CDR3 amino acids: CASSLDPWLYGYTF. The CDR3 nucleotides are TGCGCCAGCAGCTTGGATCCGTGGTTGTATGGCTACACCTTC. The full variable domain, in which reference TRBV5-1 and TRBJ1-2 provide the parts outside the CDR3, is KAGVTQTPRYLIKTRGQQVTLSCSPISGHRSVSWYQQTPGQGLQFLFEYFSETQRNKGNFPGRFSGRQFSNSRSEMNVSTLELGDSALYLCASSLDPWLYGYTFGSGTRLTVV.

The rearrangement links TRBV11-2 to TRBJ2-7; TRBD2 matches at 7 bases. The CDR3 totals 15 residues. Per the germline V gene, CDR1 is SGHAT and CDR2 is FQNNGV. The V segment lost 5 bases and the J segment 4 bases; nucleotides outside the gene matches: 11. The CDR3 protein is CASSPAGGRVYEQYF. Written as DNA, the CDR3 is TGTGCCAGCAGCCCGGCGGGCGGGAGAGTATACGAGCAGTACTTC.

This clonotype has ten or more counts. In DNA form, the CDR3 reads TGTGCCAGCAGCCCAAGAGGACAGGGCCGCACAGATACGCAGTATTTT. Its translation is CASSPRGQGRTDTQYF. The chain links TRBV7-8 to TRBJ2-3, with 8 bases that match TRBD1. Germline V lookup: CDR1 SGHVS, CDR2 FQNEAQ. Trimming at V came to 5 bases and at J to 1 base, leaving 8 bases not matched to a gene. This CDR3 contains 16 residues.

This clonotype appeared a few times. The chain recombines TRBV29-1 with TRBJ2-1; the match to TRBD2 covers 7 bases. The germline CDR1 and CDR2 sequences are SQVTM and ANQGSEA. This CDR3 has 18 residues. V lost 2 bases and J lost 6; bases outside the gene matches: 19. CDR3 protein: CSVERQGSLRVAGNEQFF. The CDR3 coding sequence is TGCAGCGTTGAAAGGCAGGGTAGCCTAAGGGTAGCGGGCAATGAGCAGTTCTTC.

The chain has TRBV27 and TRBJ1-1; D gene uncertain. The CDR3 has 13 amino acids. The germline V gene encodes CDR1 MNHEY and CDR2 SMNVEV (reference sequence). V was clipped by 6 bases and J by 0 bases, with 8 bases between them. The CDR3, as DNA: TGTGCCAGCAGAGTCAGGATGAACACTGAAGCTTTCTTT. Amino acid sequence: CASRVRMNTEAFF.

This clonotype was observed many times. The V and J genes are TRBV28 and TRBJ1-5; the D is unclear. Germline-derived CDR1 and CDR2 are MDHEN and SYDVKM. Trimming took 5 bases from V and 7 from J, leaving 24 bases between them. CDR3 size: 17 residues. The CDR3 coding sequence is TGTGCCAGCAGTCCCACCGGTGGCGGCAGGCTGGGGCAGCCCCAGCATTTT. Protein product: CASSPTGGGRLGQPQHF.

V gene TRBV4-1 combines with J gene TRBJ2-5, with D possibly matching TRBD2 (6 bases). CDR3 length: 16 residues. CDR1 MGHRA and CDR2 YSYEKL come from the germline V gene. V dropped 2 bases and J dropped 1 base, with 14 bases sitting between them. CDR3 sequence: CASSQRGSVGQETQYF. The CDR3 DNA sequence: TGCGCCAGCAGCCAACGGGGGAGCGTGGGCCAAGAGACCCAGTACTTC.

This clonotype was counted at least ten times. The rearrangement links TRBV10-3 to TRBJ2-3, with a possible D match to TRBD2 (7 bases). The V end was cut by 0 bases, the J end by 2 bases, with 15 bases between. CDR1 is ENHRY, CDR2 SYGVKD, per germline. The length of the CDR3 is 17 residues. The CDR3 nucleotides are TGTGCCATCAGTGAGTCGGGGGGGCAGGACTACACAGATACGCAGTATTTT. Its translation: CAISESGGQDYTDTQYF.

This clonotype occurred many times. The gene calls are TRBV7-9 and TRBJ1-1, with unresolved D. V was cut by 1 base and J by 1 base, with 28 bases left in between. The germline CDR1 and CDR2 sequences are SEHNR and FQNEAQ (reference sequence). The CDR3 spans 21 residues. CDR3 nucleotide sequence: TGTGCCAGCAGCTTAGTGGCAGGACTGATAGCCGAGCGATGGTGGAACACTGAAGCTTTCTTT. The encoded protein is CASSLVAGLIAERWWNTEAFF.

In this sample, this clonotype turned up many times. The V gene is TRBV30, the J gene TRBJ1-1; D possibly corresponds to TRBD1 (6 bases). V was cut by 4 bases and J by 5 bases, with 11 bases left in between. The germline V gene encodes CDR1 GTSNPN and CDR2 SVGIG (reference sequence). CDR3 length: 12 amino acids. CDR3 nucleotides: TGTGCCTGGAACCAGGGGCTAACTGAAGCTTTCTTT. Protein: CAWNQGLTEAFF. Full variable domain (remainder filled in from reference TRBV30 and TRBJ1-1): SQTIHQWPATLVQPVGSPLSLECTVEGTSNPNLYWYRQAAGRGLQLLFYSVGIGQISSEVPQNLSASRPQDRQFILSSKKLLLSDSGFYLCAWNQGLTEAFFGQGTRLTVV.

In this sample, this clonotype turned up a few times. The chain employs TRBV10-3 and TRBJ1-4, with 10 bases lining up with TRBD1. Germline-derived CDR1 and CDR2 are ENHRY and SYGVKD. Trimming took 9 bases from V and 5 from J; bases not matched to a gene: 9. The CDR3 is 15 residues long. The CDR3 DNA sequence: TGTGCCATAGGACGGGACAGGGGTGGCAATGAAAAACTGTTTTTT. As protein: CAIGRDRGGNEKLFF.

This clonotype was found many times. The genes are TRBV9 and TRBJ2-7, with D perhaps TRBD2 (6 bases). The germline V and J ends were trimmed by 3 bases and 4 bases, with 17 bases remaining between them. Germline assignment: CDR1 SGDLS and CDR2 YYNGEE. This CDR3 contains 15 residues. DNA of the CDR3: TGTGCCAGCAGCGACGGGACGGCTGGAGGGTACGAGCAGTACTTC. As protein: CASSDGTAGGYEQYF.

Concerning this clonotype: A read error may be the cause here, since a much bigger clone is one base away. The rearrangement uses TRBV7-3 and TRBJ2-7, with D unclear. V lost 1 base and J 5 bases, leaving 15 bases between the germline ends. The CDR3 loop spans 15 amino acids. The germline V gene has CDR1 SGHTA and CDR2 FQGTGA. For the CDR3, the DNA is TGTGCCAGCAGCTTAAAGGTGAGTAGGATCCACGAGCAGTACTTC. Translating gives CASSLKVSRIHEQYF.

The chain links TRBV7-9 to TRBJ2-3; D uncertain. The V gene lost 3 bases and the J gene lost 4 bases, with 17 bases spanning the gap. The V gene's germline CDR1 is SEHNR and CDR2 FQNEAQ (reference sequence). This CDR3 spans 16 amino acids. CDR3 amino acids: CASSFGVDTRADTQYF. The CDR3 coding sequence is TGTGCCAGCAGCTTCGGAGTAGACACCCGGGCAGATACGCAGTATTTT.

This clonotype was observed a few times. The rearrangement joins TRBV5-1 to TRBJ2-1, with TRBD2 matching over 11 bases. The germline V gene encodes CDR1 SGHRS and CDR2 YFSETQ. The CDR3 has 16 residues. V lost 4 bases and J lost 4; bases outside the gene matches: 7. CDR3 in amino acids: CASSPRLAGRYNEQFF. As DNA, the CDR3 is TGCGCCAGCAGCCCGAGACTAGCGGGAAGGTACAATGAGCAGTTCTTC.

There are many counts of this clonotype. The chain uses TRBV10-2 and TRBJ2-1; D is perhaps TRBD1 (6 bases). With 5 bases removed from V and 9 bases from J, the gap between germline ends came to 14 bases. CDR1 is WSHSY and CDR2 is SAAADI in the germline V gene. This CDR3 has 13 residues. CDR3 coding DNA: TGCGCCAGCAGTCTACAGGGAAAGGCTGAGCAGTTCTTC. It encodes CASSLQGKAEQFF.

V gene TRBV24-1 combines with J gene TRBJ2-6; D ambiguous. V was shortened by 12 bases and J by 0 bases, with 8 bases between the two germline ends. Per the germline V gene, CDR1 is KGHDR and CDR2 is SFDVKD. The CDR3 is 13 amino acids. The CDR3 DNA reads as TGTGCCGCCGGCGCCTCTGGGGCCAACGTCCTGACTTTC. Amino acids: CAAGASGANVLTF.

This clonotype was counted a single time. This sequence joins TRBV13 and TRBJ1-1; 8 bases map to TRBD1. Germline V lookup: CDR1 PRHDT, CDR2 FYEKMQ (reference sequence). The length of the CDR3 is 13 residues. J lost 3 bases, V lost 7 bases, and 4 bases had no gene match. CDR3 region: CASTGQGDTEAFF. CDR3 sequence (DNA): TGTGCCAGCACCGGACAGGGTGACACTGAAGCTTTCTTT.

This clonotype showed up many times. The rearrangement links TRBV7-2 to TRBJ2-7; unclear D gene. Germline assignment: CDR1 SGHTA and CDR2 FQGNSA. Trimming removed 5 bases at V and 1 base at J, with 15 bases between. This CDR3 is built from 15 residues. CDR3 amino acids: CASSLLVDGSYEQYF. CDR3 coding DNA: TGTGCCAGCAGCCTCCTTGTAGACGGATCCTACGAGCAGTACTTC. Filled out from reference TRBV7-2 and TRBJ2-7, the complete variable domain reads GAGVSQSPSNKVTEKGKDVELRCDPISGHTALYWYRQSLGQGLEFLIYFQGNSAPDKSGLPSDRFSAERTGGSVSTLTIQRTQQEDSAVYLCASSLLVDGSYEQYFGPGTRLTVT.

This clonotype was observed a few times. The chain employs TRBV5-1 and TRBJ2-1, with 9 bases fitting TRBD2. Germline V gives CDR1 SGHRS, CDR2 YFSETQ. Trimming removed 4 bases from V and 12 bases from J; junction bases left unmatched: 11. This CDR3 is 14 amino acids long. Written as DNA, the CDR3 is TGCGCCAGCAGCCCACGTTGGCGGGAGGGCTGGCAGTTCTTC. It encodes CASSPRWREGWQFF.